The 16 T cell receptor beta chains presented below share a single source sample, sequenced in a study of T cell repertoires in cytomegalovirus infection. TCRdb reanalysed the reads using MiXCR and keeps one entry per CDR3 protein. The sample lists roughly 80,000 distinct CDR3 sequences; 20% to 30% were seen once. Their target antigens are unknown. The sequences come from CD8+ T cells from cultured PBMCs, collected from culture after CMV antigen stimulation. These receptors were taken from a human donor in good health (CMV status not recorded). Some clones in this sample may be carry-over from other donors' samples.

The chain links TRBV6-5 to TRBJ2-3, with D unresolved. V lost 2 bases, J lost 2 bases, and 5 bases lay in between. Looked up from germline, CDR1 is MNHEY and CDR2 is SVGAGI. The CDR3 contains 13 residues. DNA of the CDR3: TGTGCCAGCAGTTACCACAACACAGATACGCAGTATTTT. It specifies CASSYHNTDTQYF.

This clonotype occurred a few times. J is TRBJ1-2 and V is TRBV19; D is unclear. The CDR3 contains 14 residues. V shed 1 base and J shed 8 bases, with 14 bases lying between them. Germline loops: CDR1 LNHDA, CDR2 SQIVND (reference sequence). This chain's CDR3 is CASSIAPPKGGYTF. The CDR3 nucleotides are TGTGCCAGTAGTATAGCTCCCCCCAAAGGAGGCTACACCTTC.

This clonotype occurred many times. The chain employs TRBV7-2 and TRBJ2-1; 9 nucleotides align to TRBD1. The CDR3 runs 15 residues. V shed 2 bases, J shed 6 bases, and the junction held 5 bases outside the gene matches. Germline V gene data show CDR1 as SGHTA and CDR2 as FQGNSA. The CDR3 region is CASSLTGTGPNEQFF. The CDR3 nucleotides read TGTGCCAGCAGCTTAACCGGGACAGGGCCCAATGAGCAGTTCTTC. The full variable domain, its missing parts supplied by reference TRBV7-2 and TRBJ2-1, is GAGVSQSPSNKVTEKGKDVELRCDPISGHTALYWYRQSLGQGLEFLIYFQGNSAPDKSGLPSDRFSAERTGGSVSTLTIQRTQQEDSAVYLCASSLTGTGPNEQFFGPGTRLTVL.

There are a few counts of this clonotype. V gene TRBV4-2 combines with J gene TRBJ2-2; no definite D call. Between the trimmed V and J ends, which lost 0 bases and 7 bases, there was a span of 15 bases. The germline gives CDR1 LGHNA, CDR2 YNFKEQ. This CDR3 contains 16 residues. The CDR3, as DNA: TGTGCCAGCAGCCAAGAGATGAGTGTCGATTTCGGGGAGCTGTTTTTT. Residues: CASSQEMSVDFGELFF.

This clonotype has a count of ten or more. This chain joins TRBV7-8 and TRBJ2-5, with D possibly matching TRBD2 (7 bases). From germline, CDR1 is SGHVS and CDR2 FQNEAQ. Trimming took off 5 bases at V and 4 bases at J, with 17 bases between the two ends. The CDR3 runs 15 residues. CDR3: CASSTPAGGLETQYF. The CDR3 bases are TGTGCCAGCAGCACCCCAGCCGGGGGGCTAGAGACCCAGTACTTC. The full variable domain, with the rest looked up from reference TRBV7-8 and TRBJ2-5, is GAGVSQSPRYKVAKRGQDVALRCDPISGHVSLFWYQQALGQGPEFLTYFQNEAQLDKSGLPSDRFFAERPEGSVSTLKIQRTQQEDSAVYLCASSTPAGGLETQYFGPGTRLLVL.

The gene calls are TRBV7-9 and TRBJ2-5, with TRBD2 matching over 16 bases. J gave up 5 bases and V 3 bases, and 12 bases lay outside the gene matches. There are 19 residues in the CDR3. Germline CDR1 and CDR2: SEHNR and FQNEAQ (reference sequence). The CDR3 DNA is TGTGCCAGCAGCTTCGAGGGACTAGCGGGAGGGCCTGCCGGGGAGACCCAGTACTTC. It translates to CASSFEGLAGGPAGETQYF.

This clonotype was picked up a small number of times. This chain links TRBV11-2 with TRBJ1-4, with 9 bases aligning to TRBD1. From germline, CDR1 is SGHAT and CDR2 FQNNGV. The V segment lost 5 bases and the J segment 8 bases; nucleotides outside the gene matches: 9. This CDR3 is built from 15 residues. CDR3 sequence reads: CASSQGQGWAEKLFF. CDR3 DNA sequence: TGTGCCAGCAGCCAGGGACAGGGCTGGGCCGAAAAACTGTTTTTT.

This clonotype was observed at least ten times. This chain connects TRBV7-9 to TRBJ2-1; 12 bases agree with TRBD1. The ends lost 4 bases at V and 5 bases at J; junction bases unmatched: 9. This CDR3 spans 17 amino acids. CDR1 and CDR2 from the germline V gene are SEHNR and FQNEAQ (reference sequence). CDR3 amino acids: CASSSPGQGARDNEQFF. The CDR3 nucleotides read TGTGCCAGCAGCTCACCGGGACAGGGGGCTCGGGACAATGAGCAGTTCTTC.

The chain joins TRBV2 to TRBJ2-5; tentatively, D is TRBD1 or TRBD2 (6 bases each). The germline V and J ends were trimmed by 5 bases and 4 bases, with 14 bases remaining between them. This CDR3 region has 14 residues. The germline CDR1 and CDR2 sequences are SNHLY and FYNNEI. The CDR3 spells CASSKDGGRETQYF. CDR3 bases: TGTGCCAGCAGTAAGGATGGGGGGCGAGAGACCCAGTACTTC.

The rearrangement joins TRBV20-1 to TRBJ2-1; TRBD1 agrees at 10 bases. The V gene's germline CDR1 is DFQATT and CDR2 SNEGSKA (reference sequence). The V segment lost 4 bases and the J segment 3 bases; nucleotides outside the gene matches: 3. CDR3 length: 14 residues. DNA for the CDR3: TGCAGTGCTACCGGGACAGGGGACTACAATGAGCAGTTCTTC. It specifies CSATGTGDYNEQFF.

V usage is TRBV19 and J usage is TRBJ2-5; 7 bases are a match to TRBD1. The CDR3 totals 15 residues. Germline lookup yields CDR1 LNHDA and CDR2 SQIVND (reference sequence). With 5 bases clipped from V and 7 bases from J, the junction kept 13 bases outside the gene matches. As DNA, the CDR3 is TGTGCCAGTAGTCTCGGGACAGCTACAGGGGTGACCCAGTACTTC. It translates to CASSLGTATGVTQYF.

This clonotype occurred many times. CDR3 bases: TGTGCCAGCAGCTGGGATAAGGGGGTAGAAGCTTTCTTT. It translates to CASSWDKGVEAFF. The genes are TRBV7-2 and TRBJ1-1; possibly TRBD1 for D (6 bases). V dropped 4 bases and J dropped 8 bases, with 14 bases sitting between them. This CDR3 has 13 amino acids. Germline V CDR1 and CDR2: SGHTA, FQGNSA.

The CDR3 sequence: CSARDWAGLSYEQYF. Here the CDR3 DNA reads TGCAGTGCTAGAGATTGGGCAGGACTCTCCTACGAGCAGTACTTC. V and J are TRBV20-1 and TRBJ2-7, with a tentative D call TRBD2 (5 bases). Per the germline V gene, CDR1 is DFQATT and CDR2 is SNEGSKA (reference sequence). The CDR3 covers 15 residues. V gave up 0 bases and J gave up 0 bases, with 12 bases separating them.

Only a few counts were recorded for this clonotype. The chain combines TRBV11-2 with TRBJ2-2, with D unresolved. Germline lookup yields CDR1 SGHAT and CDR2 FQNNGV. V was trimmed by 2 bases and J by 5 bases, leaving 15 bases between them. The CDR3 totals 16 residues. The chain's CDR3 is CASSLSPLRGTGELFF. CDR3 sequence (DNA): TGTGCCAGCAGCTTATCGCCCCTTCGCGGTACCGGGGAGCTGTTTTTT.

This clonotype was detected many times. The rearrangement joins TRBV7-8 to TRBJ2-3; unclear D gene. The CDR3 has 15 residues. Trimming shortened V by 5 bases and J by 5 bases, and 17 bases separated the two germline ends. Germline V gene lookup returns CDR1 SGHVS and CDR2 FQNEAQ. CDR3 sequence reads: CASSPYSYPQDTQYF. The CDR3 nucleotides are TGTGCCAGCAGCCCTTATAGCTATCCCCAAGATACGCAGTATTTT.

This clonotype showed up just once. Written as DNA, the CDR3 is TGTGCCAGCAGCTTAAGACAGGGGGAAGAAAAACTGTTTTTT. It is translated as CASSLRQGEEKLFF. The genes are TRBV11-3 and TRBJ1-4, with 9 bases aligning to TRBD1. Germline V gene data show CDR1 as SGHNT and CDR2 as YENEEA. J gave up 8 bases and V 2 bases, and 3 bases lay outside the gene matches. The CDR3 has 14 amino acids.